This TCR beta chain was captured by sequencing in a study of T-cell memory formation after mild COVID-19. For the study at large: The study found TCR clusters largely donor specific.

TCRdb itself ran the 5' RACE reads through MiXCR, one entry per CDR3 protein. The data show around 400,000 distinct CDR3 sequences, approximately 24% seen once. The V segment lost 3 bases and the J segment 5 bases; nucleotides outside the gene matches: 9. The CDR3 runs 15 residues. Germline CDR1 is DFQATT and CDR2 is SNEGSKA (reference sequence). The sequenced sample was PBMCs or a T cell subset sorted from them (not recorded which). This TCR was recovered from an adult woman who had mild COVID-19 (a few samples of this study predate the infection). Cell type and time point are not known. The chain has TRBV20-1 and TRBJ2-7, with 11 bases matching TRBD2. The CDR3 DNA reads TGCAGTGCTAGTGGGCTGACTAGCGGGACAAACGAGCAGTACTTC. It encodes CSASGLTSGTNEQYF.